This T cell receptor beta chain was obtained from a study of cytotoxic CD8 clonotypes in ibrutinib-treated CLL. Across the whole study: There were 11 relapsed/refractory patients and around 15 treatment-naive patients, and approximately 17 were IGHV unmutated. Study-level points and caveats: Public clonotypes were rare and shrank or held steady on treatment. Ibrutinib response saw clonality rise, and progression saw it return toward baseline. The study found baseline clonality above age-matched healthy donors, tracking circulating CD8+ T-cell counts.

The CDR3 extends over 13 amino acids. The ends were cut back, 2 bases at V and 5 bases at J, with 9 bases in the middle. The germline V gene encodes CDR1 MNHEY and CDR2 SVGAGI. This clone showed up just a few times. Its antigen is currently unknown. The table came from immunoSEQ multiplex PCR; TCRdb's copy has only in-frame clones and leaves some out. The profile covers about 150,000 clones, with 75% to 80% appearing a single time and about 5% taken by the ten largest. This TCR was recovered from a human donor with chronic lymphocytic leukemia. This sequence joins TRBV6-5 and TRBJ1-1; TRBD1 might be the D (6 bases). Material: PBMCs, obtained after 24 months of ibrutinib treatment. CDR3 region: CASSYPTGTEAFF. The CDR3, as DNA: TGTGCCAGCAGTTACCCAACAGGGACTGAAGCTTTCTTT.